This T cell receptor (beta chain) came from a study of identifying expanded T cells in peripheral blood. The length of the CDR3 is 16 residues. Healthy donors had no documented immune events, such as infections, while sampled. Whole-study results and caveats: Clone count variance between roughly 2-week samples rose with total template count. Differentially abundant clones: about 1.3 between replicates, about 17 at about two weeks, approximately 19 at four.

As concerns this clone: Its antigen is still unknown.

The data were produced by immunoSEQ multiplex PCR, yet TCRdb's version contains in-frame clones alone and is incomplete. The sample has 120,000 or so clones; roughly 84% are singletons. The rearrangement joins TRBV21-1 to TRBJ2-7; the DNA was not compared with TRBD2, the D call given in the table. TRBV21-1 is annotated as a pseudogene. This clonotype originated in a person between 18 and 75 years old in good health. Input material: blood. In DNA, the CDR3 is TGTGCCAGCCGAGGGACCCGAAGCTTGGGGGGATACGAGCAGTACTTC. Its translation is CASRGTRSLGGYEQYF.